Shown below are 27 T cell receptor beta chains from a single sample sequenced in a study of blood T cell repertoires in COVID-19. Assay: immunoSEQ multiplex PCR; the TCRdb copy retains only in-frame clones and omits some. The table lists about 230,000 clones, approximately 81% of them singletons, with about 0.93% in the top ten. The sample comprised peripheral blood. The receptors were gathered from a man between 40 and 49 years old with acute or convalescent COVID-19.

The V gene is TRBV30, the J gene TRBJ2-2; D may be TRBD2 (5 bases). This CDR3 is built from 14 residues. Germline-derived CDR1 and CDR2 are GTSNPN and SVGIG (reference sequence). The V end was cut by 3 bases, the J end by 1 base, with 9 bases between. The CDR3 DNA reads as TGTGCCTGGAGAGGACTGCTGAACACCGGGGAGCTGTTTTTT. Its translation is CAWRGLLNTGELFF.

This clone was counted many times. The J gene is TRBJ1-2, the V gene TRBV3-1 (or the pseudogene TRBV3-2), with D maybe TRBD1 (5 bases). CDR1 and CDR2 from the germline V gene are LGHDT and YNNKEL (reference sequence). The CDR3 spans 15 residues. The ends were cut back, 3 bases at V and 2 bases at J, with 13 bases in the middle. CDR3 amino acids: CASSHEGLQNYGYTF. The CDR3 bases are TGTGCCAGCAGCCACGAGGGACTCCAGAACTATGGCTACACCTTC.

The rearrangement links TRBV6-2 or TRBV6-3 to TRBJ1-1; 7 bases align to TRBD1. From germline, CDR1 is MNHEY and CDR2 SVGEGT. V lost 5 bases, J lost 1 base, and 7 bases stayed unmatched. The CDR3 has 15 amino acids. The CDR3 DNA follows: TGTGCCAGCAGTCGTTCGGACAGGACGAACACTGAAGCTTTCTTT. This gives the protein CASSRSDRTNTEAFF.

The chain has TRBV18 and TRBJ1-5; D is possibly TRBD1 (5 bases). Trimming removed 2 bases at V and 4 bases at J, with 9 bases between. The CDR3 is 14 amino acids. Germline V gene data show CDR1 as KGHSH and CDR2 as LQKENI. This CDR3 is CASSPGQANQPQHF. CDR3 nucleotide sequence: TGTGCCAGCTCACCAGGACAAGCTAATCAGCCCCAGCATTTT.

The genes are TRBV3-1 (or the pseudogene TRBV3-2) and TRBJ2-5, with D possibly TRBD2 on 6 matching bases. Trimming took 4 bases from V and 0 from J, leaving 18 bases between them. The length of the CDR3 is 17 residues. Germline V lookup: CDR1 LGHDT, CDR2 YNNKEL (reference sequence). The CDR3 bases are TGTGCCAGCAGCCGAGGAGGAGGCGGGGCAAACCAAGAGACCCAGTACTTC. Its protein product is CASSRGGGGANQETQYF.

The genes are TRBV5-4 and TRBJ1-2; the match to TRBD1 covers 9 bases. The junction had 5 bases not matched to a gene; V was cut back by 0 bases and J by 8 bases. Germline CDR1 is SGHNT and CDR2 is YYREEE (reference sequence). CDR3 length: 14 residues. In DNA, the CDR3 is TGTGCCAGCAGCTTGGGGGGGACAGGGAAGGGCTACACCTTC. It specifies CASSLGGTGKGYTF.

This chain joins TRBV5-1 and TRBJ1-2, with TRBD1 as a possible D gene (6 bases). V shed 2 bases and J shed 3 bases, with 8 bases lying between them. Germline CDR1 reads SGHRS; CDR2 reads YFSETQ. The CDR3 extends over 13 amino acids. CDR3 protein: CASSLRTDYGYTF. In DNA, the CDR3 is TGCGCCAGCAGCTTAAGGACAGACTATGGCTACACCTTC.

The chain combines TRBV5-4 with TRBJ2-7, with D possibly matching TRBD1 (5 bases). Trimming stripped 1 base from V and 1 base from J, with 9 bases between. This CDR3 region has 14 residues. Germline V gives CDR1 SGHNT, CDR2 YYREEE (reference sequence). CDR3 DNA sequence: TGTGCCAGCAGCTTGAATCCAGGGTCCTACGAGCAGTACTTC. Translation gives CASSLNPGSYEQYF.

The CDR3 DNA follows: TGCGCCAGCAGCTTGGAAGGGGAAGTAGGCTACACCTTC. This encodes CASSLEGEVGYTF. The chain links TRBV5-1 to TRBJ1-2, with D perhaps TRBD1 (5 bases). V was cut by 0 bases and J by 8 bases, with 11 bases left in between. Germline lookup yields CDR1 SGHRS and CDR2 YFSETQ. The length of the CDR3 is 13 residues. Supplemented by reference TRBV5-1 and TRBJ1-2, the full variable domain reads KAGVTQTPRYLIKTRGQQVTLSCSPISGHRSVSWYQQTPGQGLQFLFEYFSETQRNKGNFPGRFSGRQFSNSRSEMNVSTLELGDSALYLCASSLEGEVGYTFGSGTRLTVV.

This clone occurred a few times. The CDR3 DNA reads TGTGCCAGCAGTGCTGGGACAGGAGGTAATTCACCCCTCCACTTT. Its translation is CASSAGTGGNSPLHF. The chain employs TRBV28 and TRBJ1-6, with 8 bases that match TRBD1. Trimming at V came to 5 bases and at J to 6 bases, leaving 6 bases not matched to a gene. Germline V CDR1 and CDR2: MDHEN, SYDVKM. This CDR3 region has 15 residues.

The rearrangement uses TRBV7-2 and TRBJ2-1; tentative D call: TRBD1 (6 bases). Trimming cost V 5 bases and J 9 bases, with 20 bases left between them. The germline V gene has CDR1 SGHTA and CDR2 FQGNSA. This CDR3 is 15 amino acids long. CDR3 sequence (DNA): TGTGCCAGCAGCCTCATTGTGGGGGCCGTGGGTGAGCAGTTCTTC. Translation gives CASSLIVGAVGEQFF.

This chain uses TRBV9 with TRBJ1-6, with D perhaps matching TRBD1 (5 bases). The ends were cut back, 0 bases at V and 10 bases at J, with 11 bases in the middle. The CDR3 length is 14 residues. The germline V gene has CDR1 SGDLS and CDR2 YYNGEE. The CDR3 DNA sequence: TGTGCCAGCAGCGTAGAGCAGGGAGGATCACCCCTCCACTTT. Encoded protein: CASSVEQGGSPLHF.

A few counts support this clone. The rearrangement uses TRBV5-4 and TRBJ2-1; 10 bases are a match to TRBD2. V was clipped by 6 bases and J by 2 bases; unmatched bases: 5. The CDR3 covers 15 residues. Germline-derived CDR1 and CDR2 are SGHNT and YYREEE (reference sequence). The CDR3: CASTRTSGAYNEQFF. CDR3 DNA sequence: TGTGCCAGCACGCGAACTAGCGGGGCCTACAATGAGCAGTTCTTC.

V gene TRBV24-1 combines with J gene TRBJ2-5; 9 bases agree with TRBD1. With V trimmed by 4 bases and J by 5 bases, 7 bases remained unmatched. Germline values: CDR1 KGHDR, CDR2 SFDVKD. The CDR3 runs 15 residues. As DNA, the CDR3 is TGTGCCACCAGTGACACGGGACAGGGCGTCGAGACCCAGTACTTC. It encodes CATSDTGQGVETQYF.

In its sample, this clone was seen a few times. The chain links TRBV6-5 to TRBJ1-2; 7 nucleotides line up with TRBD1. After removal of 6 bases from V and 6 bases from J, the junction contained 10 bases not matched to a gene. The CDR3 consists of 14 residues. CDR1 and CDR2 from the germline V gene are MNHEY and SVGAGI. In nucleotides, the CDR3 is TGTGCCAGCAGGGGCGAGGGGGCAGCTAATGGCTACACCTTC. The encoded protein is CASRGEGAANGYTF.

The V gene is TRBV12-3 or TRBV12-4, the J gene TRBJ2-2; D is unresolved. V was trimmed by 5 bases and J by 4 bases, leaving 5 bases between them. The CDR3 runs 12 residues. CDR3 sequence: CASSLLTGELFF. Here the CDR3 DNA reads TGTGCCAGCAGTCTCCTCACCGGGGAGCTGTTTTTT.

This chain links TRBV28 with TRBJ1-1; D remains unclear. Trimming left V 8 bases short and J 1 base short, with 14 bases between. This CDR3 region has 14 residues. Germline-derived CDR1 and CDR2 are MDHEN and SYDVKM. The CDR3 DNA reads TGTGCCAGCCACGGACGGGAGGGGAACACTGAAGCTTTCTTT. Protein: CASHGREGNTEAFF.

This chain joins TRBV9 and TRBJ2-5; TRBD2 matches 11 bases. This CDR3 region has 16 residues. The V and J ends lost 0 bases and 0 bases, in that order; junction bases with no gene match: 1. Germline V gene data show CDR1 as SGDLS and CDR2 as YYNGEE. The CDR3 DNA is TGTGCCAGCAGCGTAGCTAGCGGGGGGTACCAAGAGACCCAGTACTTC. The encoded protein is CASSVASGGYQETQYF.

V and J are TRBV15 and TRBJ1-3, with D perhaps TRBD1 (5 bases). Germline-derived CDR1 and CDR2 are LNHNV and YYDKDF (reference sequence). This CDR3 has 14 residues. V gave up 1 base and J gave up 2 bases, with 6 bases separating them. The DNA for the CDR3 is TGTGCCACCAGCAGAGGGGGCACTGGAAACACCATATATTTT. Translating gives CATSRGGTGNTIYF.

CDR3 nucleotides: TGCGCCAGCAGCCAAGATCAAAGCGGGGGGGCATTGGAGACCCAGTACTTC. Translating gives CASSQDQSGGALETQYF. The chain employs TRBV4-1 and TRBJ2-5; 10 bases line up with TRBD2. The J segment lost 5 bases and the V segment lost 0 bases, leaving 9 bases of the junction unmatched. CDR3 length equals 17 residues. Per germline, CDR1 MGHRA and CDR2 YSYEKL.

The CDR3 nucleotides read TGTGCCAGCAGCTTGGACAGCTTGAACACTGAAGCTTTCTTT. This codes for CASSLDSLNTEAFF. The chain has TRBV5-4 and TRBJ1-1, with D hard to call. CDR1 and CDR2 from the germline V gene are SGHNT and YYREEE (reference sequence). The CDR3 runs 14 residues. Deletions cut 0 bases from V and 0 bases from J, with 6 bases between.

This clone appeared a single time. The chain has TRBV7-9 and TRBJ2-3, with 8 bases lining up with TRBD2. V shed 6 bases, J shed 2 bases, and the junction held 4 bases outside the gene matches. This CDR3 has 14 residues. Germline V gene data show CDR1 as SEHNR and CDR2 as FQNEAQ (reference sequence). The CDR3 reads CASSREGNTDTQYF. The CDR3 region has the DNA TGTGCCAGCAGTCGGGAGGGAAACACAGATACGCAGTATTTT. Full variable domain (rest looked up from reference TRBV7-9 and TRBJ2-3): DTGVSQNPRHKITKRGQNVTFRCDPISEHNRLYWYRQTLGQGPEFLTYFQNEAQLEKSRLLSDRFSAERPKGSFSTLEIQRTEQGDSAMYLCASSREGNTDTQYFGPGTRLTVL.

This sequence joins TRBV4-1 and TRBJ2-5; TRBD2 agrees at 11 bases. This CDR3 comprises 17 residues. J lost 3 bases, V lost 4 bases, and 10 bases had no gene match. Germline V gene lookup returns CDR1 MGHRA and CDR2 YSYEKL. CDR3: CASSLRPGLAAKETQYF. The CDR3 DNA is TGCGCCAGCAGCCTTAGGCCGGGACTAGCGGCGAAAGAGACCCAGTACTTC.

V is TRBV10-3 and J is TRBJ1-4; 7 bases fit TRBD1. CDR1 is ENHRY, CDR2 SYGVKD, per germline. With 5 bases clipped from V and 5 bases from J, the junction kept 2 bases outside the gene matches. The CDR3 sequence is 13 residues long. The CDR3 coding sequence is TGTGCCATCAGTCCAGGGGGGAATGAAAAACTGTTTTTT. Translated: CAISPGGNEKLFF.

The chain combines TRBV5-4 with TRBJ2-7, with TRBD2 matching over 10 bases. The CDR3 covers 13 residues. Per germline, CDR1 SGHNT and CDR2 YYREEE (reference sequence). With 10 bases clipped from V and 2 bases from J, the junction kept 6 bases outside the gene matches. CDR3 region: CASSGGTPYEQYF. The CDR3 coding sequence is TGTGCCTCTAGCGGGGGTACCCCCTACGAGCAGTACTTC.

The chain is built from TRBV19 and TRBJ1-5, with D maybe TRBD1 (5 bases). Trimming stripped 5 bases from V and 2 bases from J, with 13 bases between. This CDR3 is built from 15 residues. Per the germline V gene, CDR1 is LNHDA and CDR2 is SQIVND (reference sequence). The CDR3 spells CASSDSRVGNQPQHF. CDR3 DNA: TGTGCCAGTAGTGATAGCAGGGTGGGCAATCAGCCCCAGCATTTT.

V gene TRBV20-1 combines with J gene TRBJ2-1, with TRBD2 matching 7 bases. V trimming: 3 bases; J trimming: 4 bases; junction bases outside the gene matches: 6. The CDR3 has 14 amino acids. Germline V CDR1 and CDR2: DFQATT, SNEGSKA (reference sequence). This chain's CDR3 is CSASQASGYNEQFF. Written as DNA, the CDR3 is TGCAGTGCTAGTCAGGCTAGCGGATACAATGAGCAGTTCTTC.